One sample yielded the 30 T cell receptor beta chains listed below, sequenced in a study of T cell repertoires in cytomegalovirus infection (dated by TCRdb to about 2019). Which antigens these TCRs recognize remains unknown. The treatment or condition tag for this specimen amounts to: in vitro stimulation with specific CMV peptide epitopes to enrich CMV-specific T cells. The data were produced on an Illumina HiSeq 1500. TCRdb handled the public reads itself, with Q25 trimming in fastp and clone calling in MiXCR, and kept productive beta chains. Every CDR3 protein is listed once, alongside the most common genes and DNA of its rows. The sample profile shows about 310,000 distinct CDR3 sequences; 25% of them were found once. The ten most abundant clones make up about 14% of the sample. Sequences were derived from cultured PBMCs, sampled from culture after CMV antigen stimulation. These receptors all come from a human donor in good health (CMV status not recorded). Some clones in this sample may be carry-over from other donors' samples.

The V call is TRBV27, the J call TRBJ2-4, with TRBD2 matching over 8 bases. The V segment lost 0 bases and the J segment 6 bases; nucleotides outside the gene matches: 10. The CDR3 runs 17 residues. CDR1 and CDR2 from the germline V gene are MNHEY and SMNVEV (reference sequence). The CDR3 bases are TGTGCCAGCAGTTTATCGGTTCCCGGGGGGGTGTTAAACATTCAGTACTTC. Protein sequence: CASSLSVPGGVLNIQYF.

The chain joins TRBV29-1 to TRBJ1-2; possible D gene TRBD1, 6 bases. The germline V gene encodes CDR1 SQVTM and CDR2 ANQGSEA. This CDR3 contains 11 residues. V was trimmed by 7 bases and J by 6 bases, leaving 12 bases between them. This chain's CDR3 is CSDNRVDGYTF. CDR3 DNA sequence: TGCAGCGATAACAGGGTTGATGGCTACACCTTC.

The CDR3 loop reads CASSTDNPKNIQYF. As DNA, the CDR3 is TGTGCCAGCAGCACCGACAACCCCAAAAACATTCAGTACTTC. J is TRBJ2-4 and V is TRBV5-4, with D hard to call. In germline, CDR1 is SGHNT, CDR2 YYREEE (reference sequence). The CDR3 runs 14 residues. The ends were cut back, 4 bases at V and 2 bases at J, with 10 bases in the middle.

The chain's CDR3 is CASSFRTSGSWMRYNEQFF. CDR3 DNA: TGTGCCAGCAGCTTTAGGACTAGCGGGAGCTGGATGCGCTACAATGAGCAGTTCTTC. This chain links TRBV7-2 with TRBJ2-1; 13 bases are shared with TRBD2. V lost 3 bases to trimming and J lost 3 bases; unmatched junction nucleotides: 11. The CDR3 consists of 19 residues. Per the germline V gene, CDR1 is SGHTA and CDR2 is FQGNSA.

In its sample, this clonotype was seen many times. The CDR3 DNA sequence: TGTGCCAGCAGCTTAGGGAAGACAGATACGCAGTATTTT. Translation: CASSLGKTDTQYF. The chain carries TRBV7-2 and TRBJ2-3; D uncertain. Trimming shortened V by 1 base and J by 3 bases, and 5 bases separated the two germline ends. Germline-derived CDR1 and CDR2 are SGHTA and FQGNSA. The CDR3 covers 13 residues.

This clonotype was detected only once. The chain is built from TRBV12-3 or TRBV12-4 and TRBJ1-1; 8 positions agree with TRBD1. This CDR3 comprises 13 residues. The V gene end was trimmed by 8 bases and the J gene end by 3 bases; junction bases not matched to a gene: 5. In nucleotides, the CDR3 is TGTGCCAGCCAAGGACAGGGATACACTGAAGCTTTCTTT. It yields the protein CASQGQGYTEAFF.

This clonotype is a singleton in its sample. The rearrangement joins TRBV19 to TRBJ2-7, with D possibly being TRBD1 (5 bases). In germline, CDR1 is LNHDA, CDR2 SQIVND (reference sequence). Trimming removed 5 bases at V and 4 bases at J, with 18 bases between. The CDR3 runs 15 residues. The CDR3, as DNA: TGTGCCAGTAGTCCCAGTGGGCAGGGTCCGTACGAGCAGTACTTC. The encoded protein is CASSPSGQGPYEQYF.

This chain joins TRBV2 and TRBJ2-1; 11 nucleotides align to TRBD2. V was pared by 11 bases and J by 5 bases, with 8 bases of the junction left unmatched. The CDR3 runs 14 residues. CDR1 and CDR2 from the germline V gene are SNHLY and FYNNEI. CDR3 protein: CAGPRLAGNNEQFF. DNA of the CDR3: TGTGCCGGCCCTCGACTAGCGGGGAACAATGAGCAGTTCTTC.

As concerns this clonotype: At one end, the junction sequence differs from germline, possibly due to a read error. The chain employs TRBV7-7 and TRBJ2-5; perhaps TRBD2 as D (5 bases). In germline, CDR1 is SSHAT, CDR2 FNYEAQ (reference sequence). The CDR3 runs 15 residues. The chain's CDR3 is CASSLRADRGETQYF. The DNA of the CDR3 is TGTGCTAGCAGCTTGCGGGCCGACCGAGGGGAGACCCAGTACTTC.

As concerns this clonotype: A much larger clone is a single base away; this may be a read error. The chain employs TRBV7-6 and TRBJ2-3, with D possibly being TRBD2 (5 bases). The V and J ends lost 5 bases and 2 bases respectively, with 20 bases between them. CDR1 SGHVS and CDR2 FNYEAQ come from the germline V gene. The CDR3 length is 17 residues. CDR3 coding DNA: TGTGCCAGCAGCCCTCGCCCACTAGTGATAGACACAGATACGCAGTATTTT. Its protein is CASSPRPLVIDTDTQYF.

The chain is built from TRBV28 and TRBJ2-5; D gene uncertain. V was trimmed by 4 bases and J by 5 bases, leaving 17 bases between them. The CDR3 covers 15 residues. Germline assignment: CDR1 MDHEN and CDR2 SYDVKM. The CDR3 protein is CASSSQNPQGETQYF. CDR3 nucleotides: TGTGCCAGCAGTTCTCAGAACCCCCAAGGGGAGACCCAGTACTTC.

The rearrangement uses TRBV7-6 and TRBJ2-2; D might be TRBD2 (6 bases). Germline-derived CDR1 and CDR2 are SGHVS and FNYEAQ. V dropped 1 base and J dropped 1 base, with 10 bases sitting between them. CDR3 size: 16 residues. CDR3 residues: CASSLGRGGNTGELFF. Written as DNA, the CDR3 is TGTGCCAGCAGCTTAGGTCGGGGAGGGAACACCGGGGAGCTGTTTTTT.

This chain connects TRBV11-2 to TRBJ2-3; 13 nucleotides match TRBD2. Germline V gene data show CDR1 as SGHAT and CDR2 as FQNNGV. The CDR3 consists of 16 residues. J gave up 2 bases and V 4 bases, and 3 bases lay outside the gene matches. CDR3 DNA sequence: TGTGCCAGCAGCTGGGGGACTAGCGGGATCACAGATACGCAGTATTTT. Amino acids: CASSWGTSGITDTQYF.

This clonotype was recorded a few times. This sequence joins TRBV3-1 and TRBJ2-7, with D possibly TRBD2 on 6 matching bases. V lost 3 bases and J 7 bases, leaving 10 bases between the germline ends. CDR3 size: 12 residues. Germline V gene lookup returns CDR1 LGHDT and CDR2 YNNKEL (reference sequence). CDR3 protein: CASSQIAEEQYF. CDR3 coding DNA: TGTGCCAGCAGCCAGATAGCGGAGGAGCAGTACTTC.

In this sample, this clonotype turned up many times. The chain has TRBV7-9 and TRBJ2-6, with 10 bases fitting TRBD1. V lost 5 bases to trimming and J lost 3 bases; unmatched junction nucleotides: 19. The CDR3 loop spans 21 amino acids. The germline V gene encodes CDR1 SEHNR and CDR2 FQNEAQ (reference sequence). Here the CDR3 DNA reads TGTGCCAGCAGCCCCGGTCGGGGACGCACCGGGACAGGGGATGGGGCCAACGTCCTGACTTTC. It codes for CASSPGRGRTGTGDGANVLTF. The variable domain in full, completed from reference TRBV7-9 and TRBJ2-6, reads DTGVSQNPRHKITKRGQNVTFRCDPISEHNRLYWYRQTLGQGPEFLTYFQNEAQLEKSRLLSDRFSAERPKGSFSTLEIQRTEQGDSAMYLCASSPGRGRTGTGDGANVLTFGAGSRLTVL.

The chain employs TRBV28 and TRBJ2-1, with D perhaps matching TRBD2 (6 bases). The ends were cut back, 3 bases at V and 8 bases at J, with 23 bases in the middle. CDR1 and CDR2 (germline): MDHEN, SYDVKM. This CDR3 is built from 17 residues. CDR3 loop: CASSFRRTGLLTDEQFF. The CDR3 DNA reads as TGTGCCAGCAGTTTCCGGCGCACGGGACTTCTCACGGATGAGCAGTTCTTC.

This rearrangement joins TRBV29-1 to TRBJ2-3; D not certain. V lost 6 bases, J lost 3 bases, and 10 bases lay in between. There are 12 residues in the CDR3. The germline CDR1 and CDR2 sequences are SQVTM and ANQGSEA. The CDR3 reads CSVNTQTDTQYF. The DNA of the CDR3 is TGCAGCGTCAACACTCAAACAGATACGCAGTATTTT.

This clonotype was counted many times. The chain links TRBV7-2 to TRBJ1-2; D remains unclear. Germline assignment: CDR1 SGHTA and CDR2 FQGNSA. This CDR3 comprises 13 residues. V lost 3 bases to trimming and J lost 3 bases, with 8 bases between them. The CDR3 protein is CASSLETDYGYTF. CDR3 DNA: TGTGCCAGCAGCTTGGAGACGGACTATGGCTACACCTTC. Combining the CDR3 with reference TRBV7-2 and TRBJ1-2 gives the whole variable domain GAGVSQSPSNKVTEKGKDVELRCDPISGHTALYWYRQSLGQGLEFLIYFQGNSAPDKSGLPSDRFSAERTGGSVSTLTIQRTQQEDSAVYLCASSLETDYGYTFGSGTRLTVV.

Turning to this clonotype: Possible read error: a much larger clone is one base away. CDR3 sequence reads: CASSLEGDTIYF. The CDR3 region has the DNA TGTGCCAGCAGCTTAGAGGGAGACACCATATATTTT. This sequence joins TRBV11-2 and TRBJ1-3, with unresolved D. This CDR3 contains 12 residues. Germline V lookup: CDR1 SGHAT, CDR2 FQNNGV. V was pared by 0 bases and J by 8 bases, with 5 bases between.

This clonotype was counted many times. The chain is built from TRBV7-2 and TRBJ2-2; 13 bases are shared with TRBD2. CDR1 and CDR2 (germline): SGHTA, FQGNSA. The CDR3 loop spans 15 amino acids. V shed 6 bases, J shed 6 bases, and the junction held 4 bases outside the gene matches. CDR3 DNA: TGTGCCAGCAGTCCCGGACTAGCGGGAGCCGGGGAGCTGTTTTTT. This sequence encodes CASSPGLAGAGELFF.

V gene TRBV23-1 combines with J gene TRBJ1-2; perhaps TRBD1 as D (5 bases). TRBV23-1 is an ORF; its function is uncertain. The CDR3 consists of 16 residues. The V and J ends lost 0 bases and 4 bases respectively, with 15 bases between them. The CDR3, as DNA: TGCGCCAGCAGTCAATCGGTGGGGGACCGGGTCTATGGCTACACCTTC. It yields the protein CASSQSVGDRVYGYTF.

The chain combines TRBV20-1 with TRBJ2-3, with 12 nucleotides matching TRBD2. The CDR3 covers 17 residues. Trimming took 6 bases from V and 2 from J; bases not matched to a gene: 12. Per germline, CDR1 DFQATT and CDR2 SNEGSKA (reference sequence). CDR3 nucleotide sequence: TGCAGTGCGTGGACTAGCGGGGCTCAAGTTTCCACAGATACGCAGTATTTT. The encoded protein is CSAWTSGAQVSTDTQYF.

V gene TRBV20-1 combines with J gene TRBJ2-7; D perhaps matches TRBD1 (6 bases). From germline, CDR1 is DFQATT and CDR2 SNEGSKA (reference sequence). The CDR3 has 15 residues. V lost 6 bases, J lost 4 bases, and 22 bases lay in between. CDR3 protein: CSAIGQNWDLYEQYF. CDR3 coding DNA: TGCAGTGCCATCGGACAGAACTGGGACCTATACGAGCAGTACTTC.

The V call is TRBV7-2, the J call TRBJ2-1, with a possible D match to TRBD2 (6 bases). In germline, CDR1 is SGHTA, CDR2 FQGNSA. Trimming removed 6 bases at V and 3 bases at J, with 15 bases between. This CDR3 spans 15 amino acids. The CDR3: CASRSGDSSYNEQFF. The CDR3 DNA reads TGTGCCAGCAGGTCGGGGGACTCTAGCTACAATGAGCAGTTCTTC.

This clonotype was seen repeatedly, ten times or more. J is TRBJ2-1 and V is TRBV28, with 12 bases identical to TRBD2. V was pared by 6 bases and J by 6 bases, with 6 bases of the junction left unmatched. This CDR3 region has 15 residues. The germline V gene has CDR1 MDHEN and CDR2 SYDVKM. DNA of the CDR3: TGTGCCAGCAGCCAGACTAGCGGGAGTCTCAATGAGCAGTTCTTC. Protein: CASSQTSGSLNEQFF.

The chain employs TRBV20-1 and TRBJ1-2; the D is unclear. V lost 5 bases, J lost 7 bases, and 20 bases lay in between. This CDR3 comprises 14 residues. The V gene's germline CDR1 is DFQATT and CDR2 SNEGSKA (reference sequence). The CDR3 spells CSAEKDDTSSGYTF. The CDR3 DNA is TGCAGTGCTGAGAAGGACGACACGAGTTCTGGCTACACCTTC.

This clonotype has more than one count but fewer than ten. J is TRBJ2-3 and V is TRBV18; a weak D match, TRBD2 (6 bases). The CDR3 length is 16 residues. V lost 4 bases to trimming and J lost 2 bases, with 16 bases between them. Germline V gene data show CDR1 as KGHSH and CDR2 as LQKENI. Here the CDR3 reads CASSLEGLTATDTQYF. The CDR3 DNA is TGTGCCAGCTCACTTGAGGGACTGACCGCCACAGATACGCAGTATTTT.

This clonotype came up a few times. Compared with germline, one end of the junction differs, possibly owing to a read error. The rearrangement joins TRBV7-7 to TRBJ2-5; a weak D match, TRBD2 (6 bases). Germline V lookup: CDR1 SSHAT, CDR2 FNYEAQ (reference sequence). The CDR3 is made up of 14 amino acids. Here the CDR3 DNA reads TGTGCTAGCAGCTTAGGTGTGGAGGGAGAGACCCAGTACTTC. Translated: CASSLGVEGETQYF.

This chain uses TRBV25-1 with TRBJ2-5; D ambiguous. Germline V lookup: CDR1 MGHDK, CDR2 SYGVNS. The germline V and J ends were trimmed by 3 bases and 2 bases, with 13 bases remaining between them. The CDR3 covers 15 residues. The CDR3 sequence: CASSDPTSEQETQYF. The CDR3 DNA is TGTGCCAGCAGTGACCCGACCAGCGAACAAGAGACCCAGTACTTC.

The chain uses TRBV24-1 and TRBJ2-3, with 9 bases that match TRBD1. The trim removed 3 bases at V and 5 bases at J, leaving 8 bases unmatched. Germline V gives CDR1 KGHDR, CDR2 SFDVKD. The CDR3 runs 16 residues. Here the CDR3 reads CATSDRTGGLRDTQYF. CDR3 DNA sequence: TGTGCCACCAGTGATCGTACAGGGGGCTTGAGAGATACGCAGTATTTT.